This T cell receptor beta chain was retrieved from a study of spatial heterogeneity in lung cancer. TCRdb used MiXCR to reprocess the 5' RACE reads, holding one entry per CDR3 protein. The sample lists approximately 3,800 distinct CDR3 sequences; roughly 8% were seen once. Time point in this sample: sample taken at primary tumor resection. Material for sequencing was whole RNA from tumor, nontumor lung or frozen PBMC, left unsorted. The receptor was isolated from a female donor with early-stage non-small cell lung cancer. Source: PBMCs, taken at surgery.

DNA for the CDR3: TGTGCCAGCAGTGTATCTTTCGGGGAACCGAACTATGGCTACACCTTC. It translates to CASSVSFGEPNYGYTF. This chain links TRBV6-4 with TRBJ1-2; no clear D gene. The V gene's germline CDR1 is MRHNA and CDR2 SNTAGT. The CDR3 runs 16 residues. Trimming cost V 4 bases and J 2 bases, with 17 bases left between them.